The 18 T cell receptor beta chains given below trace back to one sample, sequenced in a study of CD8+CD57+ T cells in acquired aplastic anemia. Template material for TCR beta VDJ and CDR3 profiling consisted of genomic DNA. TCRdb fed the reads into MiXCR, producing one record per CDR3 protein. The table shows a few hundred thousand distinct CDR3 sequences, with approximately 57% occurring only once. The sample consisted of sorted CD4+, CD8+, or CD8+CD57+ T cells (not recorded which) from PBMCs. The receptors derive from a human donor with severe aplastic anemia or a healthy control (not recorded which).

This clonotype has ten or more counts. The J gene is TRBJ2-7, the V gene TRBV28, with 9 bases matching TRBD2. Per germline, CDR1 MDHEN and CDR2 SYDVKM. The trim removed 3 bases at V and 0 bases at J, leaving 3 bases unmatched. The CDR3 runs 15 residues. CDR3: CASSFSGGPSYEQYF. The CDR3 nucleotides read TGTGCCAGCAGTTTCAGCGGGGGGCCCTCCTACGAGCAGTACTTC.

This clonotype was found many times. This chain connects TRBV7-8 to TRBJ2-7, with D possibly being TRBD2 (6 bases). The V gene lost 4 bases and the J gene lost 4 bases, with 14 bases spanning the gap. This CDR3 has 14 amino acids. Germline-derived CDR1 and CDR2 are SGHVS and FQNEAQ. The CDR3 bases are TGTGCCAGCAGCTCGGGACTCTTGCTATACGAGCAGTACTTC. As protein: CASSSGLLLYEQYF.

The CDR3 here is CSASGRAGYETQYF. The CDR3 DNA reads as TGCAGTGCTAGCGGGAGAGCAGGGTACGAGACCCAGTACTTC. The V gene is TRBV20-1, the J gene TRBJ2-5, with TRBD2 as a possible D gene (6 bases). CDR1 is DFQATT and CDR2 is SNEGSKA in the germline V gene (reference sequence). V was cut by 3 bases and J by 5 bases, with 16 bases left in between. This CDR3 region has 14 residues.

Ten or more counts support this clonotype. The CDR3 sequence is CASRWEGSGSYEQYF. CDR3 nucleotide sequence: TGTGCCAGCAGATGGGAGGGGAGCGGCTCCTACGAGCAGTACTTC. The chain links TRBV12-3 or TRBV12-4 to TRBJ2-7; 7 nucleotides align to TRBD2. This CDR3 has 15 residues. With V trimmed by 6 bases and J by 0 bases, 8 bases remained unmatched.

The V and J genes are TRBV20-1 and TRBJ1-2, with 7 bases identical to TRBD1. V lost 5 bases, J lost 7 bases, and 10 bases stayed unmatched. CDR1 and CDR2 (germline): DFQATT, SNEGSKA (reference sequence). The CDR3 spans 13 residues. The CDR3 loop is CSASPDREGGYTF. The CDR3 nucleotides read TGCAGTGCTTCACCAGACAGGGAAGGTGGCTACACCTTC.

The rearrangement joins TRBV11-1 to TRBJ2-7, with D uncertain. V shed 1 base and J shed 0 bases, with 10 bases lying between them. The CDR3 extends over 15 amino acids. Germline loops: CDR1 SGHAT, CDR2 FQDESV (reference sequence). The CDR3 protein is CASSLGATISYEQYF. The DNA for the CDR3 is TGTGCCAGCAGCTTAGGCGCCACCATCTCCTACGAGCAGTACTTC.

In this sample, this clonotype turned up a few times. The rearrangement links TRBV30 to TRBJ2-4; D is uncertain. The CDR3 has 16 residues. With 0 bases removed from V and 0 bases from J, the gap between germline ends came to 12 bases. Germline assignment: CDR1 GTSNPN and CDR2 SVGIG (reference sequence). CDR3 sequence (DNA): TGTGCCTGGAGTGTACGACCGAACTTAGCCAAAAACATTCAGTACTTC. Residues: CAWSVRPNLAKNIQYF.

The chain joins TRBV20-1 to TRBJ2-2, with 7 bases fitting TRBD1. This CDR3 is built from 15 residues. Trimming removed 0 bases from V and 3 bases from J; junction bases left unmatched: 4. The germline gives CDR1 DFQATT, CDR2 SNEGSKA (reference sequence). The CDR3 here is CSARDLQGDTGELFF. CDR3 coding DNA: TGCAGTGCTAGAGATCTTCAGGGGGACACCGGGGAGCTGTTTTTT.

The rearrangement joins TRBV7-9 to TRBJ2-3; perhaps TRBD2 as D (5 bases). The ends were cut back, 3 bases at V and 2 bases at J, with 9 bases in the middle. Germline lookup yields CDR1 SEHNR and CDR2 FQNEAQ (reference sequence). The CDR3 runs to 14 residues. DNA of the CDR3: TGTGCCAGCAGCTTTCAGAGGGACACAGATACGCAGTATTTT. Translation: CASSFQRDTDTQYF. Supplemented by reference TRBV7-9 and TRBJ2-3, the full variable domain reads DTGVSQNPRHKITKRGQNVTFRCDPISEHNRLYWYRQTLGQGPEFLTYFQNEAQLEKSRLLSDRFSAERPKGSFSTLEIQRTEQGDSAMYLCASSFQRDTDTQYFGPGTRLTVL.

In its sample, this clonotype was seen many times. The chain recombines TRBV12-3 or TRBV12-4 with TRBJ2-7, with TRBD1 identical over 10 bases. V lost 6 bases to trimming and J lost 3 bases; unmatched junction nucleotides: 8. The CDR3 is made up of 15 amino acids. The chain's CDR3 is CASSPGQGPLYEQYF. The CDR3, as DNA: TGTGCCAGCAGCCCGGGACAGGGGCCCCTCTACGAGCAGTACTTC.

The chain combines TRBV7-9 with TRBJ2-7; 7 bases map to TRBD1. The V and J ends lost 0 bases and 3 bases, in that order; junction bases with no gene match: 5. This CDR3 has 15 residues. CDR1 SEHNR and CDR2 FQNEAQ come from the germline V gene (reference sequence). CDR3: CASSLAGGAGYEQYF. Here the CDR3 DNA reads TGTGCCAGCAGCTTAGCAGGGGGCGCGGGCTACGAGCAGTACTTC.

J is TRBJ2-3 and V is TRBV2, with D perhaps being TRBD1 or TRBD2 (6 bases each). Germline V gives CDR1 SNHLY, CDR2 FYNNEI. With 0 bases removed from V and 2 bases from J, the gap between germline ends came to 15 bases. The CDR3 is 17 amino acids. CDR3 nucleotide sequence: TGTGCCAGCAGTGAAGCGGGGGGCGCCTATGACACAGATACGCAGTATTTT. Its translation: CASSEAGGAYDTDTQYF. Supplemented by reference TRBV2 and TRBJ2-3, the full variable domain reads EPEVTQTPSHQVTQMGQEVILRCVPISNHLYFYWYRQILGQKVEFLVSFYNNEISEKSEIFDDQFSVERPDGSNFTLKIRSTKLEDSAMYFCASSEAGGAYDTDTQYFGPGTRLTVL.

This clonotype was counted a few times. The genes are TRBV2 and TRBJ2-1; D unclear. Germline-derived CDR1 and CDR2 are SNHLY and FYNNEI. V dropped 3 bases and J dropped 8 bases, with 8 bases sitting between them. The CDR3 extends over 12 amino acids. The CDR3 DNA sequence: TGTGCCAGCAGTGATGCGAGCCATGAGCAGTTCTTC. Its translation: CASSDASHEQFF.

A single count supports this clonotype. This chain uses TRBV29-1 with TRBJ2-3, with a possible D match to TRBD2 (6 bases). Germline-derived CDR1 and CDR2 are SQVTM and ANQGSEA. This CDR3 has 14 residues. The V end was cut by 6 bases, the J end by 0 bases, with 13 bases between. The CDR3 bases are TGCAGCGTGGAGGGCGGGTGGAGCACAGATACGCAGTATTTT. Translating it yields CSVEGGWSTDTQYF.

This chain connects TRBV20-1 to TRBJ1-5, with 7 bases fitting TRBD1. Germline trimming cut 6 bases from V and 6 bases from J; bases unmatched to any gene: 11. The CDR3 has 14 residues. From germline, CDR1 is DFQATT and CDR2 SNEGSKA (reference sequence). The CDR3 sequence is CSATRGDMPQPQHF. In nucleotides, the CDR3 is TGCAGTGCCACCAGGGGGGATATGCCTCAGCCCCAGCATTTT.

V and J are TRBV7-2 and TRBJ2-5, with D unclear. Germline CDR1 SGHTA, CDR2 FQGNSA. V was shortened by 1 base and J by 1 base, with 7 bases between the two germline ends. The CDR3 is 14 amino acids. CDR3 bases: TGTGCCAGCAGCTTAGGCCCTCTCCAAGAGACCCAGTACTTC. This codes for CASSLGPLQETQYF. Complete variable domain (other parts from reference TRBV7-2 and TRBJ2-5): GAGVSQSPSNKVTEKGKDVELRCDPISGHTALYWYRQSLGQGLEFLIYFQGNSAPDKSGLPSDRFSAERTGGSVSTLTIQRTQQEDSAVYLCASSLGPLQETQYFGPGTRLLVL.

V gene TRBV10-3 combines with J gene TRBJ1-1; 7 nucleotides line up with TRBD1. Germline V CDR1 and CDR2: ENHRY, SYGVKD. The CDR3 is 14 residues long. V was pared by 3 bases and J by 7 bases, with 8 bases of the junction left unmatched. CDR3 amino acids: CAISDRTGYSEAFF. CDR3 nucleotides: TGTGCCATCAGTGACCGGACAGGCTATAGTGAAGCTTTCTTT.

The V and J genes are TRBV7-2 and TRBJ2-3; TRBD2 agrees at 7 bases. The V and J ends lost 7 bases and 5 bases, in that order; junction bases with no gene match: 12. Germline-derived CDR1 and CDR2 are SGHTA and FQGNSA. The CDR3 covers 15 residues. The CDR3 sequence: CASKGWDGGGDTQYF. The DNA of the CDR3 is TGTGCCAGCAAAGGGTGGGATGGGGGGGGAGATACGCAGTATTTT.